A single sample gave rise to the 32 T cell receptor beta chains below, sequenced in a study of PD-1 blockade in classical Hodgkin lymphoma (TCRdb year 2020). What the time point label conveys for this sample: cycle 2 day 1 (C2D1) of nivolumab. Every trial patient had relapsed following autologous stem cell transplantation, and prior brentuximab vedotin exposure was what differed among cohorts A, B and C. Libraries were constructed by the immunoSEQ multiplex PCR assay. Sourced from immuneACCESS, this table was stored by TCRdb with only in-frame sequences that have V and J called. A share of the clones is absent; for the studies checked, an unresolved V gene accounts for under half, and the remainder has no known explanation. Across this sample there are 120,000 to 150,000 clones, with around 73% seen only once. Roughly a tenth of the sample is in the top ten clones. Sequencing used peripheral blood mononuclear cells (PBMCs), obtained before the second cycle of nivolumab. These receptors were obtained from a human donor with classical Hodgkin lymphoma.

This clone was counted once. This chain links TRBV5-4 with TRBJ2-6; D call uncertain. V lost 1 base and J 0 bases, leaving 8 bases between the germline ends. The CDR3 is 16 amino acids. The germline gives CDR1 SGHNT, CDR2 YYREEE (reference sequence). The CDR3 protein is CASSLLSGSGANVLTF. As DNA, the CDR3 is TGTGCCAGCAGCTTGTTATCGGGCTCTGGGGCCAACGTCCTGACTTTC.

The V and J genes are TRBV27 and TRBJ2-4; 8 bases map to TRBD1. Per the germline V gene, CDR1 is MNHEY and CDR2 is SMNVEV (reference sequence). With V trimmed by 4 bases and J by 6 bases, 5 bases remained unmatched. The CDR3 totals 14 residues. In DNA form, the CDR3 reads TGTGCCAGCAGTTCGACCGGACAGGGAAACATTCAGTACTTC. Its protein product is CASSSTGQGNIQYF.

The chain links TRBV6-8 to TRBJ2-7; 11 bases line up with TRBD1. The germline V gene encodes CDR1 MNHGY and CDR2 SAAAGT. The J segment lost 5 bases and the V segment lost 0 bases, leaving 6 bases of the junction unmatched. The CDR3 sequence is 16 residues long. CDR3 in DNA: TGTGCCAGCAGTTACTCGATAGGACAGGGGGCCAACGAGCAGTACTTC. It yields the protein CASSYSIGQGANEQYF.

The chain is built from TRBV6-5 and TRBJ2-3; possible D gene TRBD2, 6 bases. With 6 bases removed from V and 5 bases from J, the gap between germline ends came to 15 bases. CDR1 MNHEY and CDR2 SVGAGI come from the germline V gene. The CDR3 runs to 14 residues. CDR3 bases: TGTGCCAGCAGCGCCGGGGGATCCTTAGATACGCAGTATTTT. It is translated as CASSAGGSLDTQYF.

This chain joins TRBV12-5 and TRBJ2-1; the D is unclear. CDR1 and CDR2 (germline): LGHNT, FRNRAP. V was cut by 6 bases and J by 2 bases, with 17 bases left in between. The CDR3 is 16 residues long. The CDR3 is CASGRNPGGAYNEQFF. DNA for the CDR3: TGTGCTAGTGGCCGGAACCCAGGTGGGGCCTACAATGAGCAGTTCTTC. Combining the CDR3 with reference TRBV12-5 and TRBJ2-1 gives the whole variable domain DARVTQTPRHKVTEMGQEVTMRCQPILGHNTVFWYRQTMMQGLELLAYFRNRAPLDDSGMPKDRFSAEMPDATLATLKIQPSEPRDSAVYFCASGRNPGGAYNEQFFGPGTRLTVL.

The rearrangement links TRBV9 to TRBJ2-3, with D unresolved. Trimming stripped 2 bases from V and 3 bases from J, with 13 bases between. CDR1 is SGDLS, CDR2 YYNGEE, per germline. The CDR3 loop spans 15 amino acids. The CDR3 loop reads CASSVSGYETDTQYF. In DNA form, the CDR3 reads TGTGCCAGCAGCGTGAGTGGGTATGAGACAGATACGCAGTATTTT.

V usage is TRBV6-5 and J usage is TRBJ1-1; perhaps TRBD1 as D (6 bases). Germline CDR1 MNHEY, CDR2 SVGAGI. The CDR3 sequence is 13 residues long. Trimming removed 7 bases from V and 4 bases from J, with 13 bases in between. Here the CDR3 reads CASNWEGGTEAFF. In nucleotides, the CDR3 is TGTGCCAGCAACTGGGAGGGGGGCACTGAAGCTTTCTTT.

As for this clone: The junction does not match germline at one end; this may be a read error. CDR3 nucleotides: TGTGCCAGTCGCTCGACAGGGTTAACCTACGAGCAATACTTC. Its protein product is CASRSTGLTYEQYF. V is TRBV6-6 and J is TRBJ2-7; the match to TRBD1 covers 7 bases. CDR3 size: 14 residues. Germline CDR1 reads MNHNY; CDR2 reads SVGAGI (reference sequence).

This chain joins TRBV7-9 and TRBJ2-1; 9 nucleotides align to TRBD2. The CDR3 has 18 residues. The J segment lost 6 bases and the V segment lost 5 bases, leaving 17 bases of the junction unmatched. The germline CDR1 and CDR2 sequences are SEHNR and FQNEAQ (reference sequence). The DNA for the CDR3 is TGTGCCAGCAGCCTAGGAATCAGACTAGCGGCTCTTTCCAATGAGCAGTTCTTC. It specifies CASSLGIRLAALSNEQFF.

The CDR3 nucleotides read TGCGCCAGCAGCTTAGGGGGGGTTCAGCAGGAGCAGTACTTC. It encodes CASSLGGVQQEQYF. The rearrangement links TRBV5-1 to TRBJ2-7; perhaps TRBD2 as D (7 bases). Deletions cut 2 bases from V and 7 bases from J, with 16 bases between. The CDR3 is 14 amino acids. Germline CDR1 is SGHRS and CDR2 is YFSETQ.

The genes are TRBV5-1 and TRBJ2-1; 10 positions agree with TRBD1. This CDR3 comprises 15 residues. Germline CDR1 is SGHRS and CDR2 is YFSETQ. Germline trimming cut 2 bases from V and 8 bases from J; bases unmatched to any gene: 7. The CDR3 sequence is CASSFGTGEGYEQFF. The CDR3 region has the DNA TGCGCCAGCAGCTTCGGGACAGGGGAGGGATATGAGCAGTTCTTC.

This clone was found once. The chain is built from TRBV29-1 and TRBJ1-1, with D possibly TRBD1 on 6 matching bases. Looked up from germline, CDR1 is SQVTM and CDR2 is ANQGSEA. With 2 bases removed from V and 1 base from J, the gap between germline ends came to 11 bases. The CDR3 loop spans 14 amino acids. The chain's CDR3 is CSVEKGHSNTEAFF. The CDR3 coding sequence is TGCAGCGTTGAAAAGGGACATTCGAACACTGAAGCTTTCTTT. The full variable domain, its missing parts supplied by reference TRBV29-1 and TRBJ1-1, is SAVISQKPSRDICQRGTSLTIQCQVDSQVTMMFWYRQQPGQSLTLIATANQGSEATYESGFVIDKFPISRPNLTFSTLTVSNMSPEDSSIYLCSVEKGHSNTEAFFGQGTRLTVV.

V is TRBV27 and J is TRBJ2-4, with D unresolved. The ends were cut back, 1 base at V and 7 bases at J, with 17 bases in the middle. The CDR3 runs to 16 residues. Germline-derived CDR1 and CDR2 are MNHEY and SMNVEV (reference sequence). CDR3 residues: CASSLWADPAQNIQYF. Here the CDR3 DNA reads TGTGCCAGCAGTTTATGGGCTGACCCAGCGCAGAACATTCAGTACTTC.

The J gene is TRBJ2-4, the V gene TRBV6-5; D might be TRBD1 (6 bases). The CDR3 contains 11 residues. V lost 11 bases and J 11 bases, leaving 16 bases between the germline ends. Germline assignment: CDR1 MNHEY and CDR2 SVGAGI. CDR3 DNA: TGTGCCGGGGCACAGGGCCCATTTCAGTACTTC. Amino acids: CAGAQGPFQYF.

This clone occurred once. Here the CDR3 DNA reads TGTGCCATCAGTGACCAGCTGACTTTTGCGGGAGGTGGGGCCGGGGAGCTGTTTTTT. The encoded protein is CAISDQLTFAGGGAGELFF. The V and J genes are TRBV10-3 and TRBJ2-2; TRBD2 aligns across 8 bases. In germline, CDR1 is ENHRY, CDR2 SYGVKD. The CDR3 length is 19 residues. With V trimmed by 3 bases and J by 6 bases, 18 bases remained unmatched.

This sequence joins TRBV9 and TRBJ1-1; possibly TRBD1 for D (6 bases). Germline CDR1 and CDR2: SGDLS and YYNGEE. V was clipped by 2 bases and J by 0 bases, with 8 bases between them. The CDR3 runs 14 residues. In DNA form, the CDR3 reads TGTGCCAGCAGCGTGGGACAAATGAACACTGAAGCTTTCTTT. Its translation is CASSVGQMNTEAFF.

V gene TRBV19 combines with J gene TRBJ2-7, with TRBD2 identical over 9 bases. Losses at the gene ends were 5 bases for V and 3 bases for J; bases not matched to a gene: 8. Germline V gene lookup returns CDR1 LNHDA and CDR2 SQIVND (reference sequence). The CDR3 sequence is 15 residues long. The CDR3 bases are TGTGCCAGTAGTCAAGACGGACTAGCGAACTACGAGCAGTACTTC. It encodes CASSQDGLANYEQYF. The whole variable domain, filled in from reference TRBV19 and TRBJ2-7, reads DGGITQSPKYLFRKEGQNVTLSCEQNLNHDAMYWYRQDPGQGLRLIYYSQIVNDFQKGDIAEGYSVSREKKESFPLTVTSAQKNPTAFYLCASSQDGLANYEQYFGPGTRLTVT.

The genes are TRBV10-3 and TRBJ2-7, with D uncertain. Per germline, CDR1 ENHRY and CDR2 SYGVKD. V was trimmed by 4 bases and J by 3 bases, leaving 7 bases between them. This CDR3 comprises 12 residues. This CDR3 reads CAISGPLYEQYF. In DNA, the CDR3 is TGTGCCATCAGTGGGCCCCTCTACGAGCAGTACTTC.

The rearrangement joins TRBV9 to TRBJ2-3; 9 bases line up with TRBD1. The germline gives CDR1 SGDLS, CDR2 YYNGEE. This CDR3 spans 15 amino acids. V was clipped by 1 base and J by 4 bases; unmatched bases: 4. Here the CDR3 DNA reads TGTGCCAGCAGCGTAAGGACAGGGGTCTCAGATACGCAGTATTTT. It codes for CASSVRTGVSDTQYF.

This chain uses TRBV4-2 with TRBJ2-7; no firm D call. This CDR3 comprises 13 residues. Germline V gives CDR1 LGHNA, CDR2 YNFKEQ. Trimming cost V 5 bases and J 2 bases, with 10 bases left between them. The CDR3 loop is CASSLGSTYEQYF. CDR3 nucleotides: TGTGCCAGCAGCTTGGGGTCTACCTACGAGCAGTACTTC.

V gene TRBV6-5 combines with J gene TRBJ1-1; D unresolved. V was trimmed by 2 bases and J by 0 bases, leaving 13 bases between them. Germline V gene data show CDR1 as MNHEY and CDR2 as SVGAGI. The CDR3 totals 16 residues. CDR3 region: CASSYTLSTVNTEAFF. The CDR3 nucleotides read TGTGCCAGCAGTTACACACTCTCGACGGTGAACACTGAAGCTTTCTTT.

The chain carries TRBV2 and TRBJ2-7; D may match TRBD1 or TRBD2 (5 bases each). V gave up 3 bases and J gave up 2 bases, with 17 bases separating them. The CDR3 runs to 16 residues. Germline V lookup: CDR1 SNHLY, CDR2 FYNNEI. The CDR3 protein is CASSDTGGSRPYEQYF. The CDR3 region has the DNA TGTGCCAGCAGTGATACTGGGGGATCCCGACCCTACGAGCAGTACTTC.

The gene calls are TRBV7-2 and TRBJ2-3; 8 nucleotides agree with TRBD2. Germline V lookup: CDR1 SGHTA, CDR2 FQGNSA. This CDR3 is 16 amino acids long. The V gene end was trimmed by 3 bases and the J gene end by 2 bases; junction bases not matched to a gene: 7. CDR3 coding DNA: TGTGCCAGCAGCTTCAGGGGAGCGGGGGCCACAGATACGCAGTATTTT. This translates into CASSFRGAGATDTQYF.

This chain joins TRBV4-3 and TRBJ1-2; no reliable D call. The germline V gene encodes CDR1 LGHNA and CDR2 YSLEER. The germline V and J ends were trimmed by 0 bases and 5 bases, with 13 bases remaining between them. CDR3 length: 15 residues. CDR3 bases: TGCGCCAGCAGCCAAGATCCCGACACCGCATATGGCTACACCTTC. This encodes CASSQDPDTAYGYTF.

This chain uses TRBV30 with TRBJ2-1; D gene unclear. CDR1 is GTSNPN and CDR2 is SVGIG in the germline V gene (reference sequence). The V end was cut by 4 bases, the J end by 4 bases, with 11 bases between. This CDR3 has 13 residues. This CDR3 is CAWTAGFYNEQFF. The DNA of the CDR3 is TGTGCCTGGACGGCAGGTTTTTACAATGAGCAGTTCTTC.

The chain has TRBV19 and TRBJ2-1; either TRBD1 or TRBD2 may fit D (6 bases each). Per the germline V gene, CDR1 is LNHDA and CDR2 is SQIVND (reference sequence). Deletions cut 5 bases from V and 0 bases from J, with 14 bases between. The CDR3 sequence is 16 residues long. The CDR3 is CASSSLGGISYNEQFF. CDR3 DNA sequence: TGTGCCAGTAGTTCCCTCGGGGGCATCTCCTACAATGAGCAGTTCTTC. The full variable domain, rest sourced from reference TRBV19 and TRBJ2-1, is DGGITQSPKYLFRKEGQNVTLSCEQNLNHDAMYWYRQDPGQGLRLIYYSQIVNDFQKGDIAEGYSVSREKKESFPLTVTSAQKNPTAFYLCASSSLGGISYNEQFFGPGTRLTVL.

The chain combines TRBV2 with TRBJ1-3; D possibly corresponds to TRBD1 (6 bases). CDR3 length: 14 amino acids. The V end was cut by 6 bases, the J end by 2 bases, with 11 bases between. Germline-derived CDR1 and CDR2 are SNHLY and FYNNEI. CDR3 nucleotide sequence: TGTGCCAGCAGGCGGGGGCTGGCTGGAAACACCATATATTTT. This translates into CASRRGLAGNTIYF.

This clone appeared many times. CDR3 DNA: TGTGCCTGGAGCGCGGGGGTTGGGGGGAGCGAAAAACTGTTTTTT. Its protein is CAWSAGVGGSEKLFF. The J gene is TRBJ1-4, the V gene TRBV30; D is possibly TRBD1 (5 bases). CDR3 length equals 15 residues. The ends were cut back, 3 bases at V and 8 bases at J, with 19 bases in the middle. Per the germline V gene, CDR1 is GTSNPN and CDR2 is SVGIG (reference sequence).

The genes are TRBV7-2 and TRBJ2-3; D is uncertain. The CDR3 extends over 14 amino acids. Germline V gene sequence: CDR1 SGHTA, CDR2 FQGNSA. V was trimmed by 5 bases and J by 1 base, leaving 10 bases between them. This chain's CDR3 is CASSPLLRTDTQYF. In DNA form, the CDR3 reads TGTGCCAGCAGCCCCCTGCTCCGCACAGATACGCAGTATTTT.

V and J are TRBV28 and TRBJ2-2; 7 bases line up with TRBD1. V lost 0 bases, J lost 2 bases, and 3 bases stayed unmatched. CDR1 is MDHEN, CDR2 SYDVKM, per germline. This CDR3 has 16 residues. Here the CDR3 reads CASSLWGQINTGELFF. The DNA of the CDR3 is TGTGCCAGCAGTTTATGGGGACAGATAAACACCGGGGAGCTGTTTTTT.

The V and J genes are TRBV18 and TRBJ2-7, with TRBD2 matching over 8 bases. CDR1 is KGHSH, CDR2 LQKENI, per germline. The V and J ends lost 6 bases and 4 bases, in that order; junction bases with no gene match: 8. This CDR3 has 14 residues. CDR3 in DNA: TGTGCCAGCTCTCTAGGACTAGCAGTTTACGAGCAGTACTTC. It codes for CASSLGLAVYEQYF.

This clone came up many times. The V call is TRBV11-2, the J call TRBJ2-1, with TRBD1 identical over 8 bases. CDR1 is SGHAT, CDR2 FQNNGV, per germline. V was clipped by 5 bases and J by 6 bases; unmatched bases: 6. The CDR3 runs to 14 residues. CDR3 in DNA: TGTGCCAGCAGCCAGGACAGGGTGGGCAATGAGCAGTTCTTC. Protein: CASSQDRVGNEQFF.